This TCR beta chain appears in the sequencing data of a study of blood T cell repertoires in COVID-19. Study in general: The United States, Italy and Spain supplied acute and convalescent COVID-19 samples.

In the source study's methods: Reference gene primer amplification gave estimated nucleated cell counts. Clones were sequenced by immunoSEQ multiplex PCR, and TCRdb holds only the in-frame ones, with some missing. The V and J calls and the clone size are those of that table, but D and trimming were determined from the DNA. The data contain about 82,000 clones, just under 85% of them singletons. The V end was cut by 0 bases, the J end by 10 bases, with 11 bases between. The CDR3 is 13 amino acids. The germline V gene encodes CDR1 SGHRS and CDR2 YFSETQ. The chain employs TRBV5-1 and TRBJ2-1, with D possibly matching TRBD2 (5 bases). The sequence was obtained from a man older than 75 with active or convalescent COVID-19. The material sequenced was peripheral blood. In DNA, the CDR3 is TGCGCCAGCAGCTTGGCCAGTAGCGTAGAGCAGTTCTTC. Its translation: CASSLASSVEQFF.